These 2 T cell receptor beta chains share one sample of origin, sequenced in a study of T cells after yellow fever vaccination. TCRdb re-derived calls from the 5' RACE reads in MiXCR, one entry per CDR3 protein. This sample has a few hundred thousand distinct CDR3 sequences; roughly 5.6% occur once, and the top ten carry roughly 3.3%. This specimen was CD4+ T cells sorted from PBMCs, taken on the day of the yellow fever booster vaccination. These receptors came from a young man who received the YFV17D yellow fever vaccine.

There are many counts of this clonotype. The chain couples TRBV6-5 to TRBJ1-6; D is possibly TRBD1 (5 bases). The V end lost 5 bases, the J end lost 7 bases, and 12 bases lay between the germline ends. The CDR3 contains 14 residues. The germline CDR1 and CDR2 sequences are MNHEY and SVGAGI. CDR3 protein: CASSMGRQNSPLHF. Here the CDR3 DNA reads TGTGCCAGCAGTATGGGACGCCAAAATTCACCCCTCCACTTT.

This clonotype was observed a few times. The V call is TRBV7-6, the J call TRBJ2-7, with TRBD2 matching over 8 bases. Germline values: CDR1 SGHVS, CDR2 FNYEAQ. Trimming cost V 1 base and J 7 bases; bases outside gene matches: 3. The CDR3 covers 13 residues. The CDR3 protein is CASSLGGGWEQYV. DNA for the CDR3: TGTGCCAGCAGCTTAGGCGGGGGGTGGGAGCAGTACGTC.